This T cell receptor (beta chain) is drawn from a study of PD-L1 blockade in urothelial cancer. On the study more broadly: Blood was evaluated 3 weeks (second dose) and 6 weeks after therapy began.

TCRdb's copy holds only in-frame clones and misses some; the assay was immunoSEQ multiplex PCR. The sample shows about 72,000 clones, approximately 83% of them seen only once. This CDR3 contains 15 residues. CDR1 SGDLS and CDR2 YYNGEE come from the germline V gene. V lost 0 bases and J lost 2, with 9 bases in between. Time point meaning: pretreatment peripheral blood. This chain joins TRBV9 and TRBJ2-1, with D tentatively TRBD1 (5 bases). The sample in question was PBMCs, obtained around atezolizumab (anti-PD-L1) treatment. This clonotype was obtained from a man aged 60 to 69 with urothelial cancer. The CDR3 region is CASSVEGVAYNEQFF. The CDR3 DNA sequence: TGTGCCAGCAGCGTAGAAGGGGTAGCCTACAATGAGCAGTTCTTC.